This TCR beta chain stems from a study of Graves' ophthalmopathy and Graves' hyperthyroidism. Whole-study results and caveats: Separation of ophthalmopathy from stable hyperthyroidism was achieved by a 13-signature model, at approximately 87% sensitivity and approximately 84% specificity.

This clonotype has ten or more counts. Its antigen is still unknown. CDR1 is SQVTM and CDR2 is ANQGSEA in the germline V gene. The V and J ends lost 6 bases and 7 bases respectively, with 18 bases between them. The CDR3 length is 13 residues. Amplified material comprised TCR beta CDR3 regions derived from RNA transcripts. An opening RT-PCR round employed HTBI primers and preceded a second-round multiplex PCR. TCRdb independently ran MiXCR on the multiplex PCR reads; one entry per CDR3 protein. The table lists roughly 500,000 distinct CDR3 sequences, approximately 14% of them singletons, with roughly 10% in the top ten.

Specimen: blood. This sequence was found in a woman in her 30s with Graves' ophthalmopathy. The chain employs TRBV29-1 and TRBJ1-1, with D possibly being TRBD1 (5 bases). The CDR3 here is CSVGRGTESEAFF. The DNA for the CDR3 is TGCAGCGTGGGGCGGGGGACCGAAAGTGAAGCTTTCTTT.